Following are 22 T cell receptor beta chains from one sample sequenced in a study of blood T cell repertoires in COVID-19. Generated by immunoSEQ multiplex PCR, the TCRdb table keeps only in-frame clones and is missing some. There are under 300,000 clones in the sample; 89% occur only once, and roughly 4.8% lies in the top ten. The sample taken for sequencing was peripheral blood. The receptors originated from a woman aged 40 to 50 who had recovered from COVID-19.

This chain connects TRBV10-3 to TRBJ1-5; D perhaps matches TRBD1 (6 bases). The V end lost 0 bases, the J end lost 6 bases, and 18 bases lay between the germline ends. The germline gives CDR1 ENHRY, CDR2 SYGVKD. CDR3 length: 17 residues. The CDR3 is CAISESPFRNRVQPQHF. DNA for the CDR3: TGTGCCATCAGTGAGTCCCCGTTCAGGAACAGGGTTCAGCCCCAGCATTTT.

The chain joins TRBV19 to TRBJ2-2, with 7 bases fitting TRBD1. Germline loops: CDR1 LNHDA, CDR2 SQIVND (reference sequence). The CDR3 covers 15 residues. The ends lost 8 bases at V and 0 bases at J; junction bases unmatched: 6. The DNA of the CDR3 is TGTGCCAGTGTTCCAGGGGGTTCGAACACCGGGGAGCTGTTTTTT. Its protein product is CASVPGGSNTGELFF.

Turning to this clone: Other DNA sequences of this sample code for an identical CDR3. The chain employs TRBV18 and TRBJ1-1; the D gene is possibly TRBD1 (5 bases). V was shortened by 0 bases and J by 3 bases, with 11 bases between the two germline ends. Germline V gives CDR1 KGHSH, CDR2 LQKENI. The length of the CDR3 is 15 residues. Here the CDR3 reads CASSPPGARDTEAFF. The CDR3 nucleotides read TGTGCCAGCTCACCACCAGGGGCCCGAGACACTGAAGCTTTCTTT.

The J gene is TRBJ2-7, the V gene TRBV21-1; the table's D gene call, TRBD1, was not cross checked with the DNA. TRBV21-1 is labeled a pseudogene. This CDR3 has 15 residues. CDR3: CASSNYSGTACEQYV. The DNA of the CDR3 is TGTGCCAGCAGCAATTATTCCGGGACAGCTTGCGAGCAGTACGTC.

This clone is a singleton in its sample. In nucleotides, the CDR3 is TGTGCCAGCAGCAAGATTCGACAGGGGTCCAACAACTACGAGCAGTACGTC. Protein sequence: CASSKIRQGSNNYEQYV. The rearrangement links TRBV21-1 to TRBJ2-7; TRBD1, the table's D call, lacks a check against the DNA. TRBV21-1 is a pseudogene locus. CDR3 size: 17 residues.

CDR3 sequence: CASTQPGGQETQYF. The CDR3 DNA is TGTGCCAGCACTCAACCGGGGGGGCAAGAGACCCAGTACTTC. V usage is TRBV6-5 and J usage is TRBJ2-5; 8 bases match TRBD2. There are 14 residues in the CDR3. Losses at the gene ends were 7 bases for V and 2 bases for J; bases not matched to a gene: 6. Germline CDR1 is MNHEY and CDR2 is SVGAGI.

V gene TRBV15 combines with J gene TRBJ1-1; D perhaps matches TRBD1 (6 bases). V was clipped by 0 bases and J by 10 bases, with 24 bases between them. Germline CDR1 LNHNV, CDR2 YYDKDF (reference sequence). The CDR3 sequence is 17 residues long. The CDR3 DNA sequence: TGTGCCACCAGCAGAGAGCAGGGCAGGGGTATGTCTACAAGAGCTTTCTTT. Its translation is CATSREQGRGMSTRAFF.

This rearrangement joins TRBV9 to TRBJ2-1; D is undetermined. Per the germline V gene, CDR1 is SGDLS and CDR2 is YYNGEE. Trimming stripped 4 bases from V and 1 base from J, with 12 bases between. This CDR3 comprises 15 residues. The CDR3, as DNA: TGTGCCAGCAGCTTACTTAGTTCTTCCTACAATGAGCAGTTCTTC. This codes for CASSLLSSSYNEQFF.

The J gene is TRBJ2-5, the V gene TRBV5-8, with 12 positions matching TRBD2. Germline-derived CDR1 and CDR2 are SGHTS and YDEGEE. The CDR3 extends over 17 amino acids. V lost 3 bases, J lost 5 bases, and 11 bases stayed unmatched. The CDR3 DNA reads TGTGCCAGCAGCTCTGCCGGGACTAGCGGGTTGGCGGAGACCCAGTACTTC. Protein sequence: CASSSAGTSGLAETQYF.

This chain connects TRBV24-1 to TRBJ2-5; maybe TRBD1 (6 bases). Trimming removed 7 bases at V and 3 bases at J, with 11 bases between. CDR1 and CDR2 from the germline V gene are KGHDR and SFDVKD. The CDR3 contains 13 residues. In nucleotides, the CDR3 is TGTGCCACCAGCCCGCGACAGGAAGAGACCCAGTACTTC. It yields the protein CATSPRQEETQYF.

The J gene is TRBJ1-6, the V gene TRBV5-6; TRBD1 matches at 8 bases. Trimming at V came to 3 bases and at J to 10 bases, leaving 3 bases not matched to a gene. Germline loops: CDR1 SGHDT, CDR2 YYEEEE. The CDR3 is 13 residues long. This chain's CDR3 is CASSSDRDSPLHF. CDR3 in DNA: TGTGCCAGCAGCTCGGACAGGGACTCACCCCTCCACTTT. The whole variable domain, filled in from reference TRBV5-6 and TRBJ1-6, reads DAGVTQSPTHLIKTRGQQVTLRCSPKSGHDTVSWYQQALGQGPQFIFQYYEEEERQRGNFPDRFSGHQFPNYSSELNVNALLLGDSALYLCASSSDRDSPLHFGNGTRLTVT.

This clone was detected only a few times. The chain uses TRBV4-1 and TRBJ2-7; D perhaps matches TRBD2 (5 bases). Trimming shortened V by 0 bases and J by 3 bases, and 6 bases separated the two germline ends. This CDR3 has 13 amino acids. The germline CDR1 and CDR2 sequences are MGHRA and YSYEKL. CDR3 DNA: TGCGCCAGCAGCCAAGACCGGGGCTACGAGCAGTACGTC. Translated, it gives CASSQDRGYEQYV.

The chain is built from TRBV19 and TRBJ2-1; D may be TRBD1 (6 bases). The germline V gene encodes CDR1 LNHDA and CDR2 SQIVND (reference sequence). The CDR3 consists of 15 residues. V lost 6 bases and J lost 1, with 13 bases in between. In DNA form, the CDR3 reads TGTGCCAGTAGGGGGGCTCGGGATTCCTACAATGAGCAGTTCTTC. Translation gives CASRGARDSYNEQFF.

The genes are TRBV29-1 and TRBJ2-5; 8 bases map to TRBD2. CDR1 and CDR2 from the germline V gene are SQVTM and ANQGSEA. CDR3 length equals 15 residues. V was clipped by 2 bases and J by 5 bases; unmatched bases: 10. The CDR3 DNA is TGCAGCGTTGAAAATGGACTAGCTGACAGGGAGACCCAGTACTTC. Translation: CSVENGLADRETQYF. Full variable domain (missing parts from reference TRBV29-1 and TRBJ2-5): SAVISQKPSRDICQRGTSLTIQCQVDSQVTMMFWYRQQPGQSLTLIATANQGSEATYESGFVIDKFPISRPNLTFSTLTVSNMSPEDSSIYLCSVENGLADRETQYFGPGTRLLVL.

The rearrangement uses TRBV27 and TRBJ2-3, with 9 bases that match TRBD1. The CDR3 is 15 residues long. Germline-derived CDR1 and CDR2 are MNHEY and SMNVEV (reference sequence). V lost 6 bases and J lost 5; bases outside the gene matches: 9. In DNA, the CDR3 is TGTGCCAGCAGGCGATCCGGGACAGGGAGAGATACGCAGTATTTT. This gives the protein CASRRSGTGRDTQYF.

V gene TRBV4-3 combines with J gene TRBJ1-2; 11 positions match TRBD1. V was pared by 2 bases and J by 6 bases, with 5 bases of the junction left unmatched. CDR3 size: 15 residues. The germline CDR1 and CDR2 sequences are LGHNA and YSLEER. The CDR3 nucleotides are TGCGCCAGCAGCCAAAACGGACAGGGGGCAAATGGCTACACCTTC. Residues: CASSQNGQGANGYTF.

DNA of the CDR3: TGTGCCAGCAGCGCTCGTAGTACGACAGATACGCAGTATTTT. This codes for CASSARSTTDTQYF. The V gene is TRBV2, the J gene TRBJ2-3; D call uncertain. This CDR3 is built from 14 residues. CDR1 and CDR2 (germline): SNHLY, FYNNEI. Trimming pared 6 bases from V and 3 bases from J, leaving 13 bases between.

The CDR3 is CAWSHISGGDLNTEAFF. The CDR3 nucleotides are TGTGCCTGGAGTCATATTAGCGGGGGGGACCTGAACACTGAAGCTTTCTTT. The rearrangement links TRBV30 to TRBJ1-1; TRBD1 is a possible D gene (5 bases). The CDR3 sequence is 17 residues long. V dropped 2 bases and J dropped 0 bases, with 19 bases sitting between them. Germline CDR1 reads GTSNPN; CDR2 reads SVGIG (reference sequence). Supplemented by reference TRBV30 and TRBJ1-1, the full variable domain reads SQTIHQWPATLVQPVGSPLSLECTVEGTSNPNLYWYRQAAGRGLQLLFYSVGIGQISSEVPQNLSASRPQDRQFILSSKKLLLSDSGFYLCAWSHISGGDLNTEAFFGQGTRLTVV.

V usage is TRBV27 and J usage is TRBJ2-7, with D perhaps matching TRBD1 (7 bases). Per germline, CDR1 MNHEY and CDR2 SMNVEV (reference sequence). The CDR3 extends over 16 amino acids. Trimming removed 2 bases at V and 2 bases at J, with 16 bases between. The CDR3 DNA is TGTGCCAGCAGTTTAATGGCGGCAGGGGGGACCTACGAGCAGTACTTC. Encoded protein: CASSLMAAGGTYEQYF.

This chain connects TRBV11-3 to TRBJ1-2, with 7 bases that match TRBD1. Germline CDR1 reads SGHNT; CDR2 reads YENEEA. The CDR3 extends over 16 amino acids. V was clipped by 3 bases and J by 2 bases; unmatched bases: 9. CDR3 in DNA: TGTGCCAGCAGCTTTCTACCCGACAGGGCGAACTATGGCTACACCTTC. It encodes CASSFLPDRANYGYTF.

This chain joins TRBV2 and TRBJ2-7, with TRBD2 matching 7 bases. The V and J ends lost 8 bases and 0 bases, in that order; junction bases with no gene match: 1. CDR3 length: 12 residues. Germline values: CDR1 SNHLY, CDR2 FYNNEI. The CDR3 spells CASGGSSYEQYV. The CDR3 DNA sequence: TGTGCCAGCGGCGGGAGCTCCTACGAGCAGTACGTC.

The V gene is TRBV6-5, the J gene TRBJ1-4; no clear D. The CDR3 is 15 residues long. V was clipped by 0 bases and J by 4 bases, with 9 bases between them. Germline CDR1 is MNHEY and CDR2 is SVGAGI. In nucleotides, the CDR3 is TGTGCCAGCAGTTACTCGTCTAGGAATAATGAAAAACTGTTTTTT. Translation: CASSYSSRNNEKLFF.